The present T cell receptor (beta chain) was sequenced within a study of blood T cell repertoires in COVID-19. Study-wide context: Some COVID-19 samples were acute and others convalescent; all came from the United States, Italy and Spain.

There are 17 residues in the CDR3. V shed 6 bases and J shed 1 base, with 21 bases lying between them. Germline V gene data show CDR1 as KGHSH and CDR2 as LQKENI. Authors' methods: Scientists estimated how many nucleated cells there were by amplifying reference gene primers. Clones were read by immunoSEQ multiplex PCR, and TCRdb kept only the in-frame ones, dropping some. V and J calls and clone size follow that table, whereas D and trimming were derived from the DNA. There are about 270,000 clones in the sample; approximately 89% occur only once, and roughly 8% lies in the top ten. Material for sequencing was peripheral blood. The origin of this receptor is a man in his forties or fifties with active or convalescent COVID-19. The chain recombines TRBV18 with TRBJ1-2; D may be TRBD1 (5 bases). As DNA, the CDR3 is TGTGCCAGCTCCCAAACTCGACAGTTCCCGAATAACTATGGCTACACCTTC. The encoded protein is CASSQTRQFPNNYGYTF.